The entry below describes one TCR beta chain. No antigen is known for it. This sample was taken from a study of T cell responses to AZD1222 COVID-19 vaccine. The study's findings and limits: With two AZD1222 doses given, Spike-specific TCR breadth and depth both rose. Most donors were white British, females outnumbered males, and clonal diversity was possibly underestimated.

Germline V gene lookup returns CDR1 SGHTS and CDR2 YDEGEE. The CDR3 is 14 amino acids. Trimming shortened V by 0 bases and J by 1 base, and 7 bases separated the two germline ends. The protocol was immunoSEQ multiplex PCR, while the TCRdb copy is restricted to in-frame clones and leaves out a portion. The sample contains some 130,000 clones, just under 95% of which appear only once. The clonotype comes from an adult who received the AZD1222 COVID-19 vaccine. Sample: peripheral blood, taken 28 days after the second AZD1222 dose. This chain uses TRBV5-8 with TRBJ1-1; D call uncertain. This CDR3 reads CASSLDGPNTEAFF. CDR3 nucleotide sequence: TGTGCCAGCAGCTTGGACGGGCCGAACACTGAAGCTTTCTTT.